A single sample is the source of the 4 T cell receptor beta chains below, sequenced in a study of STAT5B mutations in CD4+ large granular lymphocyte leukemia. Assay: immunoSEQ multiplex PCR; the TCRdb copy retains only in-frame clones and omits some. The sample gives around 38,000 clones, approximately 90% of which show up once; around 3.3% is in the top ten. Sequenced material: CD4+ T cells from blood buffy coats. Receptors were obtained from a human donor in good health.

The chain uses TRBV4-3 and TRBJ2-2; D unclear. V was trimmed by 0 bases and J by 2 bases, leaving 1 base between them. CDR3 length: 13 residues. The V gene's germline CDR1 is LGHNA and CDR2 YSLEER. The CDR3 coding sequence is TGCGCCAGCAGCCAAGACAACACCGGGGAGCTGTTTTTT. This encodes CASSQDNTGELFF.

CDR3 sequence reads: CASSVSGTTNEKLFF. Here the CDR3 DNA reads TGTGCCAGCAGTGTTTCGGGGACAACTAATGAAAAACTGTTTTTT. V is TRBV2 and J is TRBJ1-4, with no clear D. The CDR3 sequence is 15 residues long. The V end lost 4 bases, the J end lost 0 bases, and 9 bases lay between the germline ends. Per germline, CDR1 SNHLY and CDR2 FYNNEI.

This clone was observed once. The chain combines TRBV6-1 with TRBJ1-1; D call uncertain. Germline loops: CDR1 MNHNS, CDR2 SASEGT. V dropped 7 bases and J dropped 6 bases, with 9 bases sitting between them. The CDR3 contains 11 residues. The CDR3 region has the DNA TGTGCCAGCATTTGGGAGGCTGAAGCTTTCTTT. It specifies CASIWEAEAFF.

The rearrangement links TRBV5-1 to TRBJ2-2; D is uncertain. This CDR3 comprises 14 residues. Trimming removed 7 bases from V and 5 bases from J, with 15 bases in between. From germline, CDR1 is SGHRS and CDR2 YFSETQ. CDR3 nucleotide sequence: TGCGCCAGCCGATGGACGTTCTTGACCGGGGAGCTGTTTTTT. Protein sequence: CASRWTFLTGELFF.